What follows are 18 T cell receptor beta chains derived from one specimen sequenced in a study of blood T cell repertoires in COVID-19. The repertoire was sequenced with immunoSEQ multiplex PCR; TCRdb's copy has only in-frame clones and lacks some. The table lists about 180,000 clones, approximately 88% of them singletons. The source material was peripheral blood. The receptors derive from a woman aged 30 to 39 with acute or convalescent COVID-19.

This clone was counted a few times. CDR3 residues: CASSLKGQGHQPQHF. The CDR3 DNA follows: TGTGCCAGCAGCTTAAAGGGACAGGGACATCAGCCCCAGCATTTT. The chain combines TRBV7-8 with TRBJ1-5; 9 nucleotides agree with TRBD1. This CDR3 is built from 15 residues. Germline assignment: CDR1 SGHVS and CDR2 FQNEAQ. With V trimmed by 2 bases and J by 5 bases, 4 bases remained unmatched.

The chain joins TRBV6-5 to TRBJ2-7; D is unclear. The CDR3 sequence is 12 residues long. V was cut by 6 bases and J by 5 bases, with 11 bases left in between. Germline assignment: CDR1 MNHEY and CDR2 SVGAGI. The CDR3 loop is CASSRLEDEQYF. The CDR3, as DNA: TGTGCCAGCAGCCGCCTAGAGGACGAGCAGTACTTC.

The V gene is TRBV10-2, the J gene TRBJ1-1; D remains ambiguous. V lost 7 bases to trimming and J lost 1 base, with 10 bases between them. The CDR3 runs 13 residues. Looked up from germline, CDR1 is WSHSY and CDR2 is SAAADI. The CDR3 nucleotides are TGCGCCAGCACTAATCTTAGGAACACTGAAGCTTTCTTT. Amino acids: CASTNLRNTEAFF.

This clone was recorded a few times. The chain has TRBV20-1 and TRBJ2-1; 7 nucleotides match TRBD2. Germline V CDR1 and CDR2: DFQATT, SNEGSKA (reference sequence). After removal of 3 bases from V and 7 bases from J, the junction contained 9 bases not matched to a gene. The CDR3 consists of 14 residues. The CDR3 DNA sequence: TGCAGTGCTAGTGAGGGAGGGGAGGGGAATGAGCAGTTCTTC. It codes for CSASEGGEGNEQFF.

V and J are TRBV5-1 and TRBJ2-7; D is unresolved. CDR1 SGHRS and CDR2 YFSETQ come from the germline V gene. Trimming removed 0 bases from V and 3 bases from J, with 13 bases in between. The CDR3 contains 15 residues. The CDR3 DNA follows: TGCGCCAGCAGCTTGGACGACACCCTGTACTACGAGCAGTACTTC. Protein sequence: CASSLDDTLYYEQYF.

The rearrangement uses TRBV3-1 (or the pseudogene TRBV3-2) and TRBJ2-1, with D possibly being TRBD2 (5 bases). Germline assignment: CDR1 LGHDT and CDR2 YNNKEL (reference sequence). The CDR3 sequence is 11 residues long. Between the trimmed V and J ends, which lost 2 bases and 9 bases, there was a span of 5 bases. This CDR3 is CASSQSGEQFF. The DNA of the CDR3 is TGTGCCAGCAGCCAAAGCGGTGAGCAGTTCTTC.

The CDR3 spells CASSPIRWPQHF. The CDR3 nucleotides are TGTGCCAGCAGTCCTATCCGGTGGCCCCAGCATTTT. The chain couples TRBV28 to TRBJ1-5; the D is unclear. Germline V lookup: CDR1 MDHEN, CDR2 SYDVKM. The CDR3 has 12 residues. V was pared by 5 bases and J by 9 bases, with 11 bases between.

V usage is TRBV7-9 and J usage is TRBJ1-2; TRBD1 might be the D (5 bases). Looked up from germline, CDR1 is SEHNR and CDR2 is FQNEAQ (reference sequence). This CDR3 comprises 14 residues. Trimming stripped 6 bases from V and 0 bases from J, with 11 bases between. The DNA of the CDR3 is TGTGCCAGCAGTTCGGACACATCTAACTATGGCTACACCTTC. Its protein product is CASSSDTSNYGYTF.

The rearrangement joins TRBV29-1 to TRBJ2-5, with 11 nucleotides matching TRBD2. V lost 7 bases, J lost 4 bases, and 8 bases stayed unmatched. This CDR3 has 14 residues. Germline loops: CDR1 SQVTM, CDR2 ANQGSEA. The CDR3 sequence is CSATASGRRETQYF. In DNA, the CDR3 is TGCAGCGCCACGGCTAGCGGGAGGAGAGAGACCCAGTACTTC.

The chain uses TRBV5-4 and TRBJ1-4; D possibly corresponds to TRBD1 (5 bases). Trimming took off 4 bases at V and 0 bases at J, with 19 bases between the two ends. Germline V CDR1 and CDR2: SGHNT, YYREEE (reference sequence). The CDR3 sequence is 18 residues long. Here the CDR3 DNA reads TGTGCCAGCAGCCCGCGCCTCCCGAACAGGTCAACTAATGAAAAACTGTTTTTT. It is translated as CASSPRLPNRSTNEKLFF.

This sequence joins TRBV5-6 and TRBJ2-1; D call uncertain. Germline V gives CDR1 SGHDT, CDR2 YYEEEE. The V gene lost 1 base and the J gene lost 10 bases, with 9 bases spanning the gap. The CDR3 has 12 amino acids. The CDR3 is CASSLIVREQFF. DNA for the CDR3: TGTGCCAGCAGCTTGATAGTTCGGGAGCAGTTCTTC. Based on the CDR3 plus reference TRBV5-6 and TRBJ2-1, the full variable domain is DAGVTQSPTHLIKTRGQQVTLRCSPKSGHDTVSWYQQALGQGPQFIFQYYEEEERQRGNFPDRFSGHQFPNYSSELNVNALLLGDSALYLCASSLIVREQFFGPGTRLTVL.

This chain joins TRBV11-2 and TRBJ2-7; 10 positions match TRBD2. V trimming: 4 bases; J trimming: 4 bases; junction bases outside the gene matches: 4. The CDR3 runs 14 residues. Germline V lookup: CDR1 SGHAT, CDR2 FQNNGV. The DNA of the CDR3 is TGTGCCAGCAGCTGGACTAGCGGACCTTACGAGCAGTACTTC. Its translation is CASSWTSGPYEQYF.

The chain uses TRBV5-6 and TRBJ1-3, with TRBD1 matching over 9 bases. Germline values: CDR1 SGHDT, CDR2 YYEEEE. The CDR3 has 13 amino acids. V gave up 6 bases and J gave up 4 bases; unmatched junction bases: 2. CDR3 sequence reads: CASTGTGGNTIYF. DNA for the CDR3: TGTGCCAGCACCGGGACAGGGGGAAACACCATATATTTT.

Here the CDR3 DNA reads TGTGCCAGCAGCGCCCTACTAGGGAACACCGGGGAGCTGTTTTTT. Amino acids: CASSALLGNTGELFF. The rearrangement uses TRBV9 and TRBJ2-2, with a possible D match to TRBD2 (5 bases). This CDR3 is built from 15 residues. Germline V gives CDR1 SGDLS, CDR2 YYNGEE. V lost 3 bases, J lost 1 base, and 10 bases lay in between.

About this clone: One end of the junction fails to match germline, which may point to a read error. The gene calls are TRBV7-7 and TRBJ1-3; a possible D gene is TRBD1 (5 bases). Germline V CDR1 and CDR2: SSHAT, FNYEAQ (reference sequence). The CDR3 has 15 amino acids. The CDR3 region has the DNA TGTGCTAGCAGCCGGGGGTCCGGACCGGGAAACACCATATATTTT. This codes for CASSRGSGPGNTIYF.

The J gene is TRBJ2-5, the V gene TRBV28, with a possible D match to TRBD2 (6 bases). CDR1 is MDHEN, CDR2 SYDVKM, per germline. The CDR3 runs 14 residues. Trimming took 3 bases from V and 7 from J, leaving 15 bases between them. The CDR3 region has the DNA TGTGCCAGCAGTTTCGGCGGGGCGACGGTGACCCAGTACTTC. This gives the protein CASSFGGATVTQYF. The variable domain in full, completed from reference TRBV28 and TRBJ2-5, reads DVKVTQSSRYLVKRTGEKVFLECVQDMDHENMFWYRQDPGLGLRLIYFSYDVKMKEKGDIPEGYSVSREKKERFSLILESASTNQTSMYLCASSFGGATVTQYFGPGTRLLVL.

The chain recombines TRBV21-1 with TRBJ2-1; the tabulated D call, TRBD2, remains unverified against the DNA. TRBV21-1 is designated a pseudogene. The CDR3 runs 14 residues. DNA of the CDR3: TGTGCCGACCTCGATGGGGGGGCCCACAATGAGCAGTTCTTC. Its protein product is CADLDGGAHNEQFF.

Here the CDR3 DNA reads TGCGCCAGCAGCGGTCAGCCGCAGGGCGGCTACACCTTC. This codes for CASSGQPQGGYTF. The V and J genes are TRBV5-1 and TRBJ1-2; TRBD1 is a possible D gene (5 bases). This CDR3 is built from 13 residues. Trimming removed 4 bases from V and 8 bases from J, with 15 bases in between. Per the germline V gene, CDR1 is SGHRS and CDR2 is YFSETQ. Looking up the rest from reference TRBV5-1 and TRBJ1-2 gives the full variable domain: KAGVTQTPRYLIKTRGQQVTLSCSPISGHRSVSWYQQTPGQGLQFLFEYFSETQRNKGNFPGRFSGRQFSNSRSEMNVSTLELGDSALYLCASSGQPQGGYTFGSGTRLTVV.